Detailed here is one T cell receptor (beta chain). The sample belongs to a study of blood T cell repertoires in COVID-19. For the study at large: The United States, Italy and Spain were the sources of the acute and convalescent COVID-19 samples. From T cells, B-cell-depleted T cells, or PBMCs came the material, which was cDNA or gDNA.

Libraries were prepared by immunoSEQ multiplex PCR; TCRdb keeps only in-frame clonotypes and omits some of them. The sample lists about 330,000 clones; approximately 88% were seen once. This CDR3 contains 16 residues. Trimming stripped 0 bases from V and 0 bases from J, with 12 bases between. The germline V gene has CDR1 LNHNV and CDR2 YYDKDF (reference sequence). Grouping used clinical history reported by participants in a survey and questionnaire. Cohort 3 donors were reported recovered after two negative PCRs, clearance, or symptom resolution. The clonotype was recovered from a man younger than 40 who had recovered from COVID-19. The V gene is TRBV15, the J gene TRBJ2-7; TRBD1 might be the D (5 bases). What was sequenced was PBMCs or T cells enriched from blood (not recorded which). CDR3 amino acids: CATSRDLTESSYEQYF. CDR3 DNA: TGTGCCACCAGCAGAGATCTGACAGAGAGCTCCTACGAGCAGTACTTC. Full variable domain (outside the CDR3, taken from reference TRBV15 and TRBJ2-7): DAMVIQNPRYQVTQFGKPVTLSCSQTLNHNVMYWYQQKSSQAPKLLFHYYDKDFNNEADTPDNFQSRRPNTSFCFLDIRSPGLGDTAMYLCATSRDLTESSYEQYFGPGTRLTVT.